The next 17 T cell receptor beta chains were all read from a single sample in a study of vaccination effects on CD4 cells after COVID-19. Here immunoSEQ multiplex PCR was the method, and the copy in TCRdb shows in-frame clones only, minus some. The table lists about 43,000 clones, around three quarters of them singletons. These receptors are not linked to any known antigen. Antigen-specific CD4+ T cells were expanded with viral peptide pools in the ViraFEST assay before sequencing. Cells that had been cultured for roughly ten days were the source of isolated CD4+ T cells. Each vaccine recipient was nucleocapsid antibody negative and had no prior SARS-CoV-2 infection. Sequencing was performed on CD4+ T cells from PBMCs cultured with SARS-CoV-2 spike peptides, taken before COVID-19 vaccination. The receptors here all came from a human donor who received a COVID-19 vaccine.

This clone was counted a few times. The chain recombines TRBV29-1 with TRBJ2-3; 10 bases are a match to TRBD2. Germline CDR1 and CDR2: SQVTM and ANQGSEA. The CDR3 length is 15 residues. V was pared by 2 bases and J by 3 bases, with 5 bases of the junction left unmatched. The CDR3 sequence: CSVETAGGRTDTQYF. The CDR3 DNA reads TGCAGCGTTGAAACAGCGGGGGGGAGGACAGATACGCAGTATTTT.

The rearrangement joins TRBV19 to TRBJ2-2; 8 bases fit TRBD1. J lost 1 base, V lost 4 bases, and 2 bases had no gene match. CDR1 is LNHDA and CDR2 is SQIVND in the germline V gene (reference sequence). The CDR3 loop spans 15 amino acids. The chain's CDR3 is CASSTDRENTGELFF. Here the CDR3 DNA reads TGTGCCAGTAGTACGGACAGGGAGAACACCGGGGAGCTGTTTTTT.

V and J are TRBV4-1 and TRBJ1-1, with TRBD1 as a possible D gene (5 bases). The CDR3 totals 13 residues. Germline V CDR1 and CDR2: MGHRA, YSYEKL. Trimming left V 4 bases short and J 3 bases short, with 9 bases between. CDR3 in DNA: TGCGCCAGCAGCCGGCAGGGCGACACTGAAGCTTTCTTT. Translated, it gives CASSRQGDTEAFF.

The chain carries TRBV30 and TRBJ2-3, with D perhaps assigned TRBD1 or TRBD2 (5 bases each). CDR1 and CDR2 from the germline V gene are GTSNPN and SVGIG (reference sequence). The CDR3 is 15 amino acids. Between the trimmed V and J ends, which lost 0 bases and 2 bases, there was a span of 12 bases. CDR3 in amino acids: CAWSVQRTITDTQYF. CDR3 bases: TGTGCCTGGAGTGTTCAGCGGACAATCACAGATACGCAGTATTTT.

The V and J genes are TRBV4-1 and TRBJ1-1, with no clear D. This CDR3 has 11 residues. The germline V gene encodes CDR1 MGHRA and CDR2 YSYEKL. The V end lost 11 bases, the J end lost 4 bases, and 11 bases lay between the germline ends. This chain's CDR3 is CAPTGFTEAFF. In nucleotides, the CDR3 is TGCGCCCCCACGGGGTTCACTGAAGCTTTCTTT.

The rearrangement links TRBV18 to TRBJ2-3, with 9 bases matching TRBD1. Looked up from germline, CDR1 is KGHSH and CDR2 is LQKENI. This CDR3 is built from 14 residues. The J segment lost 6 bases and the V segment lost 3 bases, leaving 4 bases of the junction unmatched. The CDR3 nucleotides read TGTGCCAGCTCACCGCGGACAGGGGCCGATACGCAGTATTTT. Translated: CASSPRTGADTQYF.

In DNA form, the CDR3 reads TGTGCCAGCTGGGACATCTACAACAATGAGCAGTTCTTC. This sequence encodes CASWDIYNNEQFF. The chain has TRBV7-2 and TRBJ2-1; weak D call: TRBD1 (6 bases). Looked up from germline, CDR1 is SGHTA and CDR2 is FQGNSA. The CDR3 runs to 13 residues. The ends were cut back, 8 bases at V and 5 bases at J, with 13 bases in the middle. Full variable domain (rest looked up from reference TRBV7-2 and TRBJ2-1): GAGVSQSPSNKVTEKGKDVELRCDPISGHTALYWYRQSLGQGLEFLIYFQGNSAPDKSGLPSDRFSAERTGGSVSTLTIQRTQQEDSAVYLCASWDIYNNEQFFGPGTRLTVL.

The CDR3 loop reads CASSKGVSYEQYV. The CDR3 coding sequence is TGTGCCAGCAGCAAAGGCGTCTCCTACGAGCAGTACGTC. V and J are TRBV6-5 and TRBJ2-7; D not certain. Trimming stripped 6 bases from V and 0 bases from J, with 9 bases between. Germline V CDR1 and CDR2: MNHEY, SVGAGI. The CDR3 has 13 amino acids.

The chain carries TRBV19 and TRBJ2-3; TRBD1 is a possible D gene (6 bases). CDR3 length: 16 amino acids. Trimming left V 6 bases short and J 3 bases short, with 19 bases between. The germline V gene encodes CDR1 LNHDA and CDR2 SQIVND (reference sequence). The chain's CDR3 is CASSDRSGVVTDTQYF. CDR3 sequence (DNA): TGTGCCAGTAGCGACAGATCAGGGGTAGTGACAGATACGCAGTATTTT.

The chain has TRBV3-1 (or the pseudogene TRBV3-2) and TRBJ2-2, with unresolved D. V was pared by 4 bases and J by 8 bases, with 11 bases between. This CDR3 region has 13 residues. CDR1 LGHDT and CDR2 YNNKEL come from the germline V gene (reference sequence). Here the CDR3 DNA reads TGTGCCAGCAGCCCGAGTTTCGCTGGGGAGCTGTTTTTT. It translates to CASSPSFAGELFF.

This rearrangement joins TRBV4-2 to TRBJ1-6, with 8 bases matching TRBD1. V trimming: 0 bases; J trimming: 7 bases; junction bases outside the gene matches: 8. The CDR3 extends over 17 amino acids. The germline V gene encodes CDR1 LGHNA and CDR2 YNFKEQ. Here the CDR3 reads CASSQDIQGALNSPLHF. CDR3 sequence (DNA): TGTGCCAGCAGCCAAGATATTCAGGGGGCTTTAAATTCACCCCTCCACTTT.

V and J are TRBV10-3 and TRBJ2-5, with 7 bases matching TRBD2. Trimming at V came to 2 bases and at J to 4 bases, leaving 13 bases not matched to a gene. Germline CDR1 reads ENHRY; CDR2 reads SYGVKD. The CDR3 consists of 17 residues. The CDR3 loop is CAISEGPGRGNGETQYF. The CDR3 DNA follows: TGTGCCATCAGTGAGGGGCCCGGGCGGGGGAATGGAGAGACCCAGTACTTC.

This rearrangement joins TRBV24-1 to TRBJ1-2, with D unresolved. CDR1 is KGHDR and CDR2 is SFDVKD in the germline V gene. The V end was cut by 7 bases, the J end by 1 base, with 9 bases between. The CDR3 extends over 13 amino acids. The CDR3 reads CATSPRDNYGYTF. For the CDR3, the DNA is TGTGCCACCAGCCCCCGCGATAACTATGGCTACACCTTC.

This chain uses TRBV10-1 with TRBJ2-3; D may be TRBD2 (5 bases). The germline V gene encodes CDR1 WNHNN and CDR2 SYGVQD (reference sequence). Trimming shortened V by 2 bases and J by 2 bases, and 11 bases separated the two germline ends. The CDR3 is 15 amino acids. DNA of the CDR3: TGCGCCAGCAGTGAGCTGGGGAGTACCACAGATACGCAGTATTTT. This codes for CASSELGSTTDTQYF.

The V gene is TRBV6-1, the J gene TRBJ2-3, with D possibly matching TRBD2 (7 bases). CDR1 and CDR2 from the germline V gene are MNHNS and SASEGT. The CDR3 contains 14 residues. The V gene lost 6 bases and the J gene lost 6 bases, with 16 bases spanning the gap. The CDR3 is CASRRLGGLDTQYF. The CDR3 bases are TGTGCCAGCAGGCGTCTGGGGGGGCTGGATACGCAGTATTTT.

The chain links TRBV7-2 to TRBJ1-2; the match to TRBD1 covers 10 bases. V lost 5 bases, J lost 4 bases, and 4 bases stayed unmatched. Germline lookup yields CDR1 SGHTA and CDR2 FQGNSA. This CDR3 is 14 amino acids long. In DNA, the CDR3 is TGTGCCAGCAGCCCGGGACAGGGGATCTATGGCTACACCTTC. As protein: CASSPGQGIYGYTF.

The rearrangement uses TRBV6-2 or TRBV6-3 and TRBJ2-3, with D unresolved. Trimming cost V 4 bases and J 0 bases, with 11 bases left between them. Germline V lookup: CDR1 MNHEY, CDR2 SVGEGT. The CDR3 runs to 15 residues. The CDR3 DNA reads TGTGCCAGCAGTTCGTGGACGTCAAGCACAGATACGCAGTATTTT. Its protein is CASSSWTSSTDTQYF.